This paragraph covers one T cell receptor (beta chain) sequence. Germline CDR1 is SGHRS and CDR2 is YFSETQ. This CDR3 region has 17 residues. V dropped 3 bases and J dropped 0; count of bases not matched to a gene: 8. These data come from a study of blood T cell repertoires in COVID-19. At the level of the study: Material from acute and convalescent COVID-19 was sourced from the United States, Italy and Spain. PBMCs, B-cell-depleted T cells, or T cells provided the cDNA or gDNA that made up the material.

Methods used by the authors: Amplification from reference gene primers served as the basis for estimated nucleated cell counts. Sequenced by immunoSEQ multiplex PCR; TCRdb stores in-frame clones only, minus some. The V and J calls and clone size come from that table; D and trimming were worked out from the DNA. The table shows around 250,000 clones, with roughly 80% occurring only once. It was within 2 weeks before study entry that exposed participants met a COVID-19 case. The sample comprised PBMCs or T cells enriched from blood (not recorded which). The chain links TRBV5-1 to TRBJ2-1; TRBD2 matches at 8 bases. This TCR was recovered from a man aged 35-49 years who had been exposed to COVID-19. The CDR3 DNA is TGCGCCAGCAGCTCCACCTCCGGGACTAGCTCCTACAATGAGCAGTTCTTC. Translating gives CASSSTSGTSSYNEQFF. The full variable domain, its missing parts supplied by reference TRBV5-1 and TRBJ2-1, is KAGVTQTPRYLIKTRGQQVTLSCSPISGHRSVSWYQQTPGQGLQFLFEYFSETQRNKGNFPGRFSGRQFSNSRSEMNVSTLELGDSALYLCASSSTSGTSSYNEQFFGPGTRLTVL.